The 13 T cell receptor beta chains reported below all come from one sample, sequenced in a study of regulatory T cells in long-lasting Graves disease (dated by TCRdb to 2020 to 2022). The library was prepared using multiplex PCR. Sequencing used an Illumina HiSeq 4000. CDR3 regions were amplified by Arm-PCR with iRepertoire HTBI primers to construct TCR beta libraries. In TCRdb, the public reads were trimmed at Q25 with fastp and aligned with MiXCR, with productive beta chains retained. Rows matching on CDR3 protein sequence are summarized as one entry with the most common DNA and genes. The sample contains about 470,000 distinct CDR3 sequences, approximately 21% of them found a single time. The ten largest clones capture around 7% of the sample. Reading the label with the study, this specimen's time point is: persistent/refractory GD, antithyroid drugs over 5 years with positive TRAb. For both TCR sequencing and RNA sequencing, RNA was extracted from PBMCs in TRIzol.

Source: peripheral blood mononuclear cells (PBMCs), taken when the disease was refractory, from a patient treated with antithyroid drugs. All receptors come from a female donor with Graves disease.

On this clonotype: Its ends do not fully match the called genes, so a read error is possible. The V call is TRBV4-3, the J call TRBJ1-1; a weak D match, TRBD1 (5 bases). Germline values: CDR1 LGHNA, CDR2 YSLEER. This CDR3 is built from 15 residues. DNA of the CDR3: TGCGCCAGCAGCCAAGATGAGGGTAAGGACACTGGAGCTTTCTTT. It is translated as CASSQDEGKDTGAFF.

Only a few counts were recorded for this clonotype. The chain combines TRBV20-1 with TRBJ2-5; TRBD2 might be the D (5 bases). This CDR3 is built from 13 residues. Germline values: CDR1 DFQATT, CDR2 SNEGSKA (reference sequence). V shed 1 base and J shed 10 bases, with 16 bases lying between them. CDR3 DNA: TGCAGTGCTAGAGCCCCCGGGCCGGGAAGCCAGTACTTC. It translates to CSARAPGPGSQYF.

The table lists this clonotype with many counts. The chain is built from TRBV5-1 and TRBJ2-7; the match to TRBD2 covers 7 bases. From germline, CDR1 is SGHRS and CDR2 YFSETQ. The CDR3 has 15 residues. V gave up 0 bases and J gave up 2 bases; unmatched junction bases: 5. CDR3 sequence: CASSLEGGSAYEQYF. For the CDR3, the DNA is TGCGCCAGCAGCTTGGAGGGCGGGAGCGCCTACGAGCAGTACTTC.

This clonotype was detected ten times or more. V gene TRBV13 combines with J gene TRBJ1-6, with 8 positions matching TRBD1. The CDR3 length is 16 residues. Germline CDR1 reads PRHDT; CDR2 reads FYEKMQ (reference sequence). The J segment lost 9 bases and the V segment lost 5 bases, leaving 12 bases of the junction unmatched. This chain's CDR3 is CASSATGGSRGSPLHF. For the CDR3, the DNA is TGTGCCAGCAGCGCCACAGGGGGATCACGGGGTTCACCCCTCCACTTT.

This clonotype was detected once. This sequence joins TRBV7-2 and TRBJ2-7, with D perhaps given as TRBD1 or TRBD2 (5 bases each). Per the germline V gene, CDR1 is SGHTA and CDR2 is FQGNSA. The CDR3 loop spans 16 amino acids. Deletions cut 5 bases from V and 2 bases from J, with 19 bases between. In nucleotides, the CDR3 is TGTGCCAGCAGCCAAGACGGGACCGAGCGAACCTACGAGCAGTACTTC. This codes for CASSQDGTERTYEQYF.

The chain links TRBV11-2 to TRBJ2-3, with 16 bases aligning to TRBD2. Germline CDR1 SGHAT, CDR2 FQNNGV. The CDR3 has 18 residues. The V and J ends lost 0 bases and 5 bases, in that order; junction bases with no gene match: 5. The CDR3 here is CASSLEGLAGGRKDTQYF. The CDR3 nucleotides are TGTGCCAGCAGCTTAGAGGGACTAGCGGGGGGGCGTAAAGATACGCAGTATTTT.

This clonotype appeared many times. V is TRBV6-1 and J is TRBJ1-1; 9 nucleotides match TRBD1. Looked up from germline, CDR1 is MNHNS and CDR2 is SASEGT. The CDR3 consists of 15 residues. Trimming took 6 bases from V and 3 from J; bases not matched to a gene: 8. CDR3 region: CASRPEQGADTEAFF. CDR3 coding DNA: TGTGCCAGCAGGCCGGAACAGGGGGCGGACACTGAAGCTTTCTTT.

In this sample, this clonotype turned up many times. V is TRBV10-3 and J is TRBJ1-1, with D possibly being TRBD1 (5 bases). The germline V and J ends were trimmed by 4 bases and 3 bases, with 15 bases remaining between them. The V gene's germline CDR1 is ENHRY and CDR2 SYGVKD. The CDR3 totals 15 residues. The CDR3 DNA follows: TGTGCCATCAGTGGAAAGGGGAGTATGGACACTGAAGCTTTCTTT. This sequence encodes CAISGKGSMDTEAFF.

Concerning this clonotype itself: This sequence may be a read error, since a much larger clone differs from it by one base. The CDR3 sequence: CATSWDTREDTETFF. The CDR3 DNA follows: TGTGCCACATCGTGGGACACTCGGGAGGACACTGAAACTTTCTTT. V usage is TRBV15 and J usage is TRBJ1-1; D possibly corresponds to TRBD1 (6 bases). Germline CDR1 and CDR2: LNHNV and YYDKDF (reference sequence). The CDR3 length is 15 residues.

This clonotype has at least ten counts. The chain combines TRBV10-3 with TRBJ1-2, with D tentatively TRBD1 (5 bases). V was clipped by 0 bases and J by 10 bases, with 12 bases between them. Germline-derived CDR1 and CDR2 are ENHRY and SYGVKD. The CDR3 runs to 13 residues. The CDR3 DNA is TGTGCCATCAGTGAGTCCGATCTGGGGGACTACACCTTC. This encodes CAISESDLGDYTF.

This clonotype was detected a few times. CDR3 amino acids: CASRRAGGHGANVLTF. The CDR3 DNA reads as TGCGCCAGCAGACGTGCAGGGGGTCATGGGGCCAACGTCCTGACTTTC. The rearrangement links TRBV5-1 to TRBJ2-6; the match to TRBD1 covers 7 bases. J gave up 3 bases and V 5 bases, and 8 bases lay outside the gene matches. The germline CDR1 and CDR2 sequences are SGHRS and YFSETQ. CDR3 length: 16 residues. The complete variable domain, with remaining parts taken from reference TRBV5-1 and TRBJ2-6, reads KAGVTQTPRYLIKTRGQQVTLSCSPISGHRSVSWYQQTPGQGLQFLFEYFSETQRNKGNFPGRFSGRQFSNSRSEMNVSTLELGDSALYLCASRRAGGHGANVLTFGAGSRLTVL.

This clonotype was found many times. The rearrangement joins TRBV12-3 or TRBV12-4 to TRBJ1-2; D is unclear. Trimming removed 6 bases at V and 6 bases at J, with 20 bases between. The CDR3 contains 15 residues. The CDR3 sequence is CASSIGRQTPNGYTF. Here the CDR3 DNA reads TGTGCCAGCAGCATAGGACGCCAAACCCCAAATGGCTACACCTTC.

This clonotype was counted at least ten times. The chain joins TRBV6-2 or TRBV6-3 to TRBJ2-7; maybe TRBD2 (6 bases). The CDR3 loop spans 17 amino acids. CDR1 MNHEY and CDR2 SVGEGT come from the germline V gene. The V gene lost 2 bases and the J gene lost 5 bases, with 22 bases spanning the gap. CDR3 in DNA: TGTGCCAGCAGTTACCCGTGGGGGGACGGGGGAGGAGACGAGCAGTACTTC. Encoded protein: CASSYPWGDGGGDEQYF.